The T cell receptor beta chain described here comes from a study of blood T cell repertoires in COVID-19 (dated by TCRdb to about 2020). With regard to the full study: Samples covering the acute and convalescent phases of COVID-19 were provided by collaborators in the United States, Italy and Spain. The repertoires were released in a freely available public database meant as a resource for research on the immune response to SARS-CoV-2. Deeply sampled blood TCRbeta repertoires from subjects exposed to, actively infected with, or recovered from COVID-19 were included in the dataset. Sample metadata almost always included a de-identified subject ID, COVID-19 status, age in years and sex. The material from the prospective study consisted of cDNA or gDNA derived from T cells, B-cell-depleted T cells, or PBMCs. Samples came from the ongoing ImmuneRACE study (first 160 participants) plus 1,254 subjects from 6 global collaborators. Where available, HLA class I and class II types were taken from metadata supplied by the sample provider and were not determined by assay-based typing. Overall study outcomes, separate from this receptor: The amount of clinical and demographic metadata varied by source and participant and was provided uncurated.

TCRbeta CDR3 regions were amplified from genomic DNA using the immunoSEQ Assay, a bias-controlled multiplex PCR. Per the source publication's procedure: Within the assay, amplification of reference gene primers was used to estimate how many nucleated cells each sample contained. To quantify the absolute abundance of each unique TCRbeta CDR3 rearrangement, sequence reads were collapsed and filtered. For each sample, productive Simpson clonality was calculated as the square root of Simpson's diversity index across productive rearrangements. TCRdb carries this immuneACCESS record with in-frame sequences only. Its versions omit some clonotypes, under half of them owing to an unresolved V gene in the studies checked, with the rest unexplained. V, J and clone size derive from that table, while D and trimming were established from the DNA sequence. The table for this sample lists around 62,000 clones; 85% to 90% of them were counted only once. The ten largest clones represent under 1.5% of the sample.

Trimming takes 5 bases off V and 9 bases off J; junction bases not matched to a gene: 9. The CDR3 starts with the cysteine, ends with the phenylalanine, and has 16 residues. Only CDR3 DNA is held: 48 bases, read in frame from base 1. Looking up the germline V gene yields CDR1 MDHEN and CDR2 SYDVKM. Whole blood was collected in K2EDTA tubes by collaborating institutions according to the institutions' own protocols. For TCRbeta analysis, collaborators shipped samples as frozen whole blood, isolated PBMCs, or DNA extracted from either of those sample types. Of note for this clone: Its antigen is currently not known. Base qualities are not recorded, but no much larger clone differs from it by a single base.

The sequenced sample was peripheral blood. The sequence is built from TRBV28 and TRBJ1-6; 11 nucleotides in the junction match TRBD1. The source is a man aged 55 to 70 with acute or convalescent COVID-19. The nucleotide sequence is given as TGTGCCAGCAGTCTTGGCGCGGGACAGGGGGGTTCACCCCTCCACTTT. Translated, this is CASSLGAGQGGSPLHF.